The 7 T cell receptor beta chains in this list originate from one sample, sequenced in a study of blood T cell repertoires in COVID-19. The assay was immunoSEQ multiplex PCR, and TCRdb's table has in-frame clones only and misses some. The sample has some 170,000 clones; roughly 89% are singletons. The sample comprised peripheral blood. The receptors come from a woman aged 45-65 years with acute or convalescent COVID-19.

This CDR3 reads CAISEATLTGSEQYF. The CDR3 region has the DNA TGTGCCATCAGTGAGGCGACACTAACAGGGTCCGAGCAGTACTTC. The chain is built from TRBV10-3 and TRBJ2-7; a possible D gene is TRBD1 (6 bases). CDR1 and CDR2 from the germline V gene are ENHRY and SYGVKD. CDR3 length equals 15 residues. Trimming took off 2 bases at V and 6 bases at J, with 17 bases between the two ends.

The rearrangement joins TRBV5-1 to TRBJ1-2; a possible D gene is TRBD1 (6 bases). The CDR3 covers 12 residues. V lost 4 bases, J lost 6 bases, and 10 bases lay in between. Germline V gives CDR1 SGHRS, CDR2 YFSETQ. The CDR3 here is CASSPSGDGYTF. The CDR3 DNA sequence: TGCGCCAGCAGCCCCTCAGGGGATGGCTACACCTTC.

The rearrangement links TRBV7-3 to TRBJ2-3; D perhaps matches TRBD2 (6 bases). Deletions cut 5 bases from V and 6 bases from J, with 18 bases between. The CDR3 spans 15 residues. Germline lookup yields CDR1 SGHTA and CDR2 FQGTGA. This CDR3 is CASSPHGLLEDTQYF. CDR3 in DNA: TGTGCCAGCAGCCCCCACGGACTATTAGAGGATACGCAGTATTTT. The full variable domain, completed using reference TRBV7-3 and TRBJ2-3, is GAGVSQTPSNKVTEKGKYVELRCDPISGHTALYWYRQSLGQGPEFLIYFQGTGAADDSGLPNDRFFAVRPEGSVSTLKIQRTERGDSAVYLCASSPHGLLEDTQYFGPGTRLTVL.

V is TRBV9 and J is TRBJ2-3, with 7 bases fitting TRBD1. CDR3 length: 17 amino acids. Per the germline V gene, CDR1 is SGDLS and CDR2 is YYNGEE. V lost 3 bases, J lost 1 base, and 11 bases stayed unmatched. The DNA for the CDR3 is TGTGCCAGCAGCGCCGTTGAACGGGACAGAGGCACAGATACGCAGTATTTT. It specifies CASSAVERDRGTDTQYF. The complete variable domain, with remaining parts taken from reference TRBV9 and TRBJ2-3, reads DSGVTQTPKHLITATGQRVTLRCSPRSGDLSVYWYQQSLDQGLQFLIQYYNGEERAKGNILERFSAQQFPDLHSELNLSSLELGDSALYFCASSAVERDRGTDTQYFGPGTRLTVL.

The chain has TRBV19 and TRBJ1-5; tentative D call: TRBD1 (5 bases). The CDR3 sequence is 12 residues long. Trimming shortened V by 11 bases and J by 3 bases, and 11 bases separated the two germline ends. Germline V CDR1 and CDR2: LNHDA, SQIVND (reference sequence). The CDR3 region has the DNA TGTGCCTCCCAAGGGGACAATCAGCCCCAGCATTTT. This encodes CASQGDNQPQHF.

This chain connects TRBV11-3 to TRBJ2-1; 7 positions match TRBD2. Germline V gives CDR1 SGHNT, CDR2 YENEEA. V was pared by 1 base and J by 3 bases, with 3 bases of the junction left unmatched. This CDR3 spans 15 amino acids. CDR3 sequence reads: CASSLAGGDYNEQFF. CDR3 DNA: TGTGCCAGCAGCTTAGCGGGGGGAGACTACAATGAGCAGTTCTTC.

V usage is TRBV5-1 and J usage is TRBJ2-7; 9 bases agree with TRBD2. From germline, CDR1 is SGHRS and CDR2 YFSETQ. V lost 0 bases to trimming and J lost 1 base; unmatched junction nucleotides: 5. This CDR3 contains 16 residues. The CDR3 DNA reads TGCGCCAGCAGCTTGGGGGGAGCGGGAGGTTCCTACGAGCAGTACTTC. Protein: CASSLGGAGGSYEQYF.